The clone carrying this T cell receptor beta chain came up a few times. The sample is drawn from a study of cytomegalovirus exposure and HLA in healthy donors. This PCR relied on a set of 60 Vbeta primers and 13 Jbeta primers. Assay: immunoSEQ multiplex PCR; the TCRdb copy retains only in-frame clones and omits some. The data show more than 100,000 clones, approximately 65% seen once. In germline, CDR1 is MNHEY, CDR2 SVGAGI. Losses at the gene ends were 8 bases for V and 5 bases for J; bases not matched to a gene: 5. The CDR3 is 13 residues long. The TCR was taken from a man aged 18 to 29 in good health and CMV-seronegative. This rearrangement joins TRBV6-5 to TRBJ1-5; TRBD1 matches at 8 bases. Material for sequencing was PBMCs. The CDR3 reads CASRARGHQPQHF. CDR3 DNA sequence: TGTGCCAGCCGGGCCAGGGGGCATCAGCCCCAGCATTTT.